The clone carrying this TCR beta chain was seen at least ten times. Its antigen is not known. Each CDR3 protein gets one entry after TCRdb re-called the reads with MiXCR. Counted here are some 150,000 distinct CDR3 sequences, about a quarter occurring once; the ten biggest clones make up approximately 10%. CDR3 length equals 14 residues. Trimming stripped 3 bases from V and 2 bases from J, with 10 bases between. These data originate in a study of T cell repertoires in cytomegalovirus infection. Overall study results and limits: HLA-C-restricted CMV-specific TCR beta clonotypes prevailed in the ex vivo response.

The chain links TRBV12-3 or TRBV12-4 to TRBJ1-1; D unresolved. The source material was PBMCs. This sequence was found in a human donor in good health (CMV status not recorded). Some clones in this sample may be carry-over from other donors' samples. The CDR3 is CASSFFGRNTEAFF. The CDR3 DNA reads TGTGCCAGCAGTTTCTTCGGCAGAAACACTGAAGCTTTCTTT.